This TCR beta chain was sequenced in a study of monozygotic twins with cystic fibrosis. Sequenced by immunoSEQ multiplex PCR; TCRdb stores in-frame clones only, minus some. The sample holds about 8,000 clones, 94% seen once. Between the trimmed V and J ends, which lost 8 bases and 1 base, there was a span of 11 bases. CDR1 and CDR2 (germline): MNHEY, SVGAGI. There are 13 residues in the CDR3. Concerning this clone: Its antigen is undetermined.

Findings of the study overall: Co-twins had the most similar V usage for 13 of 16 pairs, J for 8. Nucleotide-identical clonotype sharing was significantly higher within monozygotic CF twin pairs than between unrelated CF individuals. Age, concordance and disease severity did not associate with shared CDR3 numbers. Median Simpson clonality of roughly 0.0093 suggested naive T cells predominated.

Sequencing was done on a sample of blood. The chain joins TRBV6-5 to TRBJ1-1; no definite D call. This sequence originates from a boy between 2 and 10 years old with cystic fibrosis. Here the CDR3 reads CASGRGSNTEAFF. The CDR3 nucleotides read TGTGCCAGCGGTCGGGGTTCGAACACTGAAGCTTTCTTT.